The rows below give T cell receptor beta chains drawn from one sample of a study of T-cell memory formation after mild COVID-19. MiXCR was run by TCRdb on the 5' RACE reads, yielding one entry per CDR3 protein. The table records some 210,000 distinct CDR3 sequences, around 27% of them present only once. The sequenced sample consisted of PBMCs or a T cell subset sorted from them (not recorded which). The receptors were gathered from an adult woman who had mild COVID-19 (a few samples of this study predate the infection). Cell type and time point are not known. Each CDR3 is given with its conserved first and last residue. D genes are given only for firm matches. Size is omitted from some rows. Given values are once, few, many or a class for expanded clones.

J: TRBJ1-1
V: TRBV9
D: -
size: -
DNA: TGTGCCAGCAGCCCCAACCAAGGGGCTGAAGCTTTCTTT
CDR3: CASSPNQGAEAFF

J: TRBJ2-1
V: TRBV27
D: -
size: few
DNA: TGTGCCAGCAGTTTATCGTATACAGGATCCTACAATGAGCAGTTCTTC
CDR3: CASSLSYTGSYNEQFF

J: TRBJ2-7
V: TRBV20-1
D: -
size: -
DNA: TGCAGTGCTAGAGATGAACCAGGGTCATACGAGCAGTACTTC
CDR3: CSARDEPGSYEQYF

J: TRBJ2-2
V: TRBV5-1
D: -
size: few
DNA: TGCGCCAGCAGCGACATCTTGGCATCTCCCGGGGAGCTGTTTTTT
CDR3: CASSDILASPGELFF

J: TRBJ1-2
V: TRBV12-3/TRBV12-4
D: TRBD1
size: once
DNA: TGTGCCAGCAGCCGGACAGGGACCTATGGCTACACCTTC
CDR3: CASSRTGTYGYTF

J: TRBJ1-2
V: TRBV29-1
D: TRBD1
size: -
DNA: TGCAGCGTCGGTTCCGGGACAGCTTTTAACTATGGCTACACCTTC
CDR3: CSVGSGTAFNYGYTF

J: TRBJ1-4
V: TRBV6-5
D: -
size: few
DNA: TGTGCCAGCAGTACCTTGGGGGGATCTAATGAAAAACTGTTTTTT
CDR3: CASSTLGGSNEKLFF

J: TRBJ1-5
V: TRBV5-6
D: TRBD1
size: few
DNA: TGTGCCAGCAGCCGTGGGACAGCCCCTAATCAGCCCCAGCATTTT
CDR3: CASSRGTAPNQPQHF

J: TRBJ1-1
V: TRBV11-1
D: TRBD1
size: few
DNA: TGTGCCAGCAGGATTGGACAGGGGCCGAACACTGAAGCTTTCTTT
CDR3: CASRIGQGPNTEAFF

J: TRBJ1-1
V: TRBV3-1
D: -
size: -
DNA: TGTGCCAGCAGCCAAGCCGGGATAGAAGCTTTCTTT
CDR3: CASSQAGIEAFF

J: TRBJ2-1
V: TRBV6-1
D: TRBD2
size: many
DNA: TGTGCCAGCCGCTGGGGGGGGTACAATGAGCAGTTCTTC
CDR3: CASRWGGYNEQFF

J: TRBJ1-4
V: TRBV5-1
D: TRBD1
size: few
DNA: TGCGCCAGCACCCGGACAGGGGGCGGCGAAAAACTGTTTTTT
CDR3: CASTRTGGGEKLFF

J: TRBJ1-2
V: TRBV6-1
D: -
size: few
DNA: TGTGCCAGCGGTAGGGGGGCGTATCAACTTAACTATGGCTACACCTTC
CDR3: CASGRGAYQLNYGYTF

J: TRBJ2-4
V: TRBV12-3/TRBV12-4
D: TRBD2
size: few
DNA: TGTGCCAGCAGTGTATCTCCGGGACTAGAAGGGGAAAACATTCAGTACTTC
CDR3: CASSVSPGLEGENIQYF

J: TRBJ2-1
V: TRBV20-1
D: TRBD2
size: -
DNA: TGCAGAGCTAAGGGACTAGCCTTCTATGAGCAGTTCTTC
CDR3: CRAKGLAFYEQFF

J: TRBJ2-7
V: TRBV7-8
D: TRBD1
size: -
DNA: TGTGCCAGCAGCCGCGGTCGGACAGGGGGCGGCGAGCAGTACTTC
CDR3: CASSRGRTGGGEQYF

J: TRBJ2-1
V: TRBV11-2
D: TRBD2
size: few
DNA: TGTGCCAGCAGCTTAGTAGAGGGCGGGAGGGCCTGGAATGAGCAGTTCTTC
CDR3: CASSLVEGGRAWNEQFF

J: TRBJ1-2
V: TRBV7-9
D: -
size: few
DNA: TGTGCCAGCAGCCAGGCCCGGGATGTCACCTTC
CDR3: CASSQARDVTF

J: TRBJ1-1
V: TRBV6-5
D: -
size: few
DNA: TGTGCCAGCAGTTACTCGAGGCCAATGAACACTGAAGCTTTCTTT
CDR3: CASSYSRPMNTEAFF

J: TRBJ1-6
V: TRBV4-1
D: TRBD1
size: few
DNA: TGCGCCAGCAGCCAAGACGGGACAGGCAGATTATATAATTCACCCCTCCACTTT
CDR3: CASSQDGTGRLYNSPLHF

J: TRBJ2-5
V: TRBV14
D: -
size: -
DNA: TGTGCCAGCAGCCAAGATAAGACCGATTGGGGGACCCAGTACTTC
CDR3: CASSQDKTDWGTQYF

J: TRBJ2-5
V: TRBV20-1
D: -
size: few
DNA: TGCAGTGCTAGAGACGGTCAAGAGACCCAGTACTTC
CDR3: CSARDGQETQYF

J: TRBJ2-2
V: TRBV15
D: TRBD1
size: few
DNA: TGTGCCACCAGCAGAGCAGGGACAGGGACCCCCGGGGAGCTGTTTTTT
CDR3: CATSRAGTGTPGELFF

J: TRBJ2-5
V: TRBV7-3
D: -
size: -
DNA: TGTGCCAGCAGCTCCCCCGGTGGGGCCTGGTCTAGGGAGAAAGAGACCCAGTACTTC
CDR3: CASSSPGGAWSREKETQYF

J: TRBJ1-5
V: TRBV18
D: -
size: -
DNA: TGTGCCAGCTCACCCGGGACTGTCCTTGAGCCCCAGCATTTT
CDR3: CASSPGTVLEPQHF

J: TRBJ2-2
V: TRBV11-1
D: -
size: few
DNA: TGTGCCAGCAGCACCCAGGGAACCGGGGAGCTGTTTTTT
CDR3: CASSTQGTGELFF

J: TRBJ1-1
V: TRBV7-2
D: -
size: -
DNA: TGTGCCAGCAGCTTACAGGGCCGCCAGGCTTTCTTT
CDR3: CASSLQGRQAFF

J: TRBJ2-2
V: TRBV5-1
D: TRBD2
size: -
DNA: TGCGCCAGCAGCTCTTGGGGGGGGACCGACACCGGGGAGCTGTTTTTT
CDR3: CASSSWGGTDTGELFF

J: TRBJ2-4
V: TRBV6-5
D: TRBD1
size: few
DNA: TGTGCCAGCAGTCTCGACTTACAGGGGAAAAACATTCAGTACTTC
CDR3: CASSLDLQGKNIQYF

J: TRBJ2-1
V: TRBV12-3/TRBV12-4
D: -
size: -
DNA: TGTGCCAGCAGTTTAGCGACGGGAGCCTACAATGAGCAGTTCTTC
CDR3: CASSLATGAYNEQFF

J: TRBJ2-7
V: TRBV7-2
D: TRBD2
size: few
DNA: TGTGCCAGCAGCCCAGGGATTAGCGGGAGGGCCCGCGAGCAGTACTTC
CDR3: CASSPGISGRAREQYF

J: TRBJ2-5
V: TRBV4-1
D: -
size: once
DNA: TGCGCCAGCAGCCAAGGGCCCAGGGCAGAGGAGACCCAGTACTTC
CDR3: CASSQGPRAEETQYF

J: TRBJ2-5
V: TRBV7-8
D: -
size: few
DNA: TGTGCCAGCAGCAGCGAATGGGAGACCCAGTACTTC
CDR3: CASSSEWETQYF

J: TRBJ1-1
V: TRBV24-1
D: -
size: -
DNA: TGTGCCACCAGTGACCCATCAAGGAACACTGAAGCTTTCTTT
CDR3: CATSDPSRNTEAFF

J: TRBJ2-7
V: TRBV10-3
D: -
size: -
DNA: TGTGCCATCAGTGAGCTGGGGGCGGGCGAGCAGTACTTC
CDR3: CAISELGAGEQYF

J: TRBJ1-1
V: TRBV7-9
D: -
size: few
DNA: TGTGCCAGCAGCTTAGTGAGGGGGGATGCTTTCTTT
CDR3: CASSLVRGDAFF

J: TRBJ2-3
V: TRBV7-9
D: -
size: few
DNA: TGTGCCAGCAGCTTAGACACAGGGCTAGGGACGCAGTATTTT
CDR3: CASSLDTGLGTQYF

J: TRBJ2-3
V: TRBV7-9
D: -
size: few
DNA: TGTGCCAGCAGCCCTTGGGGGGAGAGCACAGATACGCAGTATTTT
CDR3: CASSPWGESTDTQYF

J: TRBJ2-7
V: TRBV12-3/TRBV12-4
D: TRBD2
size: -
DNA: TGTGCCAGCAGTTTAGTGTATGATGGCGGGAGATCCTACGAGCAGTACTTC
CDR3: CASSLVYDGGRSYEQYF

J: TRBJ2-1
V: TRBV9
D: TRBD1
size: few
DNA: TGTGCCAGCAGCGCTCGAACAGGGGCTGAGCAGTTCTTC
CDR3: CASSARTGAEQFF

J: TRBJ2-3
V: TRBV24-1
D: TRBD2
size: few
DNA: TGTGCCACCAGCCGACTAGCGGGAGACTTTGGTACGCAGTATTTT
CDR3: CATSRLAGDFGTQYF

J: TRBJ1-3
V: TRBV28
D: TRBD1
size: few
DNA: TGTGCCAGCAGGACGGGGGACAGCTTGGCGGGAAACACCATATATTTT
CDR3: CASRTGDSLAGNTIYF

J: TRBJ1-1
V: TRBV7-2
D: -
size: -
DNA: TGTGCCAGCAGCTTCCTAGTAGTGAACACTGAAGCTTTCTTT
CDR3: CASSFLVVNTEAFF

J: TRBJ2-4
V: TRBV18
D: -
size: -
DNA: TGTGCCAGCTCACCAGAGGCGGGGTACATTCAGTACTTC
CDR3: CASSPEAGYIQYF

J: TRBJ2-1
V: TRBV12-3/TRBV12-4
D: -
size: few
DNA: TGTGCCAGCAGTTTAGCGGGGGGCGGGGCGAATGAGCAGTTCTTC
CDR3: CASSLAGGGANEQFF

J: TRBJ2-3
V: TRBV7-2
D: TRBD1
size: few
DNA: TGTGCCAGCAGCCGGGACAGAGAAACAGATACGCAGTATTTT
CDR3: CASSRDRETDTQYF

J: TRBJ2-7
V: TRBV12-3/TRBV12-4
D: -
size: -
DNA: TGTGCCAGCAGTTTCGCGGCGGGGTCCGAGCAGTACTTC
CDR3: CASSFAAGSEQYF

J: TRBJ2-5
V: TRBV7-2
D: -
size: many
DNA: TGTGCCAGCAGTCGGACTATATCCAGTCGGGAGACCCAGTACTTC
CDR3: CASSRTISSRETQYF

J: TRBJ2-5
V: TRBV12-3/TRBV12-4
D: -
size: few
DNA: TGTGCCAGCAGTAGTTTCGAGACCCAGTACTTC
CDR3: CASSSFETQYF

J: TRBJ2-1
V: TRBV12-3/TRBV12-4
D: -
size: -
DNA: TGTGCCAGCAGTTTTTGGAGGGAGGTCGGCAATGAGCAGTTCTTC
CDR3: CASSFWREVGNEQFF

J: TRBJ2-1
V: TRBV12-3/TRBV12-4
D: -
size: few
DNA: TGTGCCAGCAGAGTGGGGACTGAGCAGTTCTTC
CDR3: CASRVGTEQFF

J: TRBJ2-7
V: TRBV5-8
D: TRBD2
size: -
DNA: TGTGCCAGCAGCTTGTCGCCTAGCGGGACAGAGTACTTC
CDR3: CASSLSPSGTEYF